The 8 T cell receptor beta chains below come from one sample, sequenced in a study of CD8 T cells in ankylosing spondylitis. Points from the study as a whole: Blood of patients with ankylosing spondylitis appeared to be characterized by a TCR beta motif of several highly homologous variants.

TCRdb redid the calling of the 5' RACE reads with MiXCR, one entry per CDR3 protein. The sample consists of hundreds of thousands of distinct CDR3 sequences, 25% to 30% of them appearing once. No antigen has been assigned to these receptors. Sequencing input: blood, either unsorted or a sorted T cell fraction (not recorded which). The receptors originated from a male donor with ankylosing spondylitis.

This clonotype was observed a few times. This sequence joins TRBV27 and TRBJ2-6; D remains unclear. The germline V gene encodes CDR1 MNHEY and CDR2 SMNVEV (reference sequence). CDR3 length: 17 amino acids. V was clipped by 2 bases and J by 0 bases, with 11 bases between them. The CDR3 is CASSLGQFSSGANVLTF. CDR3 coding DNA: TGTGCCAGCAGTTTAGGTCAGTTCTCCTCTGGGGCCAACGTCCTGACTTTC.

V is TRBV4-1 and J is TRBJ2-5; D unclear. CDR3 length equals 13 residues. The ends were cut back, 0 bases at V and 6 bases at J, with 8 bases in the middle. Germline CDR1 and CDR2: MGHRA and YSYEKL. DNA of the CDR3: TGCGCCAGCAGCCAAGATGGGGAACAGACCCAGTACTTC. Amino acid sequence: CASSQDGEQTQYF.

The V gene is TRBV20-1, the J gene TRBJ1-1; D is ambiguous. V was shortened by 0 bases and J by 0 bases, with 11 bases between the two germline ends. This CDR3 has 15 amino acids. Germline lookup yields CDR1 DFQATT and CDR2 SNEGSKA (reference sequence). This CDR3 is CSARDVGGLNTEAFF. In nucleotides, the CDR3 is TGCAGTGCTAGAGATGTTGGAGGGCTGAACACTGAAGCTTTCTTT.

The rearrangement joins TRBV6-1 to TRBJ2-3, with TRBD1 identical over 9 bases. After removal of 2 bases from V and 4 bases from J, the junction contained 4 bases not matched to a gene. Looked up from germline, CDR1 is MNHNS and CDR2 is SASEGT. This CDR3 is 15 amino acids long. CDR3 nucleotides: TGTGCCAGCAGTGAATTGGGACAGGGCCCAGATACGCAGTATTTT. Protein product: CASSELGQGPDTQYF.

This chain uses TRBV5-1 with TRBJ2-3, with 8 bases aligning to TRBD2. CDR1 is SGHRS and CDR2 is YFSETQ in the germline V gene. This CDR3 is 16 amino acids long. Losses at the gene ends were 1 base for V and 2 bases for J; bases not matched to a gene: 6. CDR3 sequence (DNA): TGCGCCAGCAGCTTGAGCGGGAGTTTCGACACAGATACGCAGTATTTT. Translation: CASSLSGSFDTDTQYF.

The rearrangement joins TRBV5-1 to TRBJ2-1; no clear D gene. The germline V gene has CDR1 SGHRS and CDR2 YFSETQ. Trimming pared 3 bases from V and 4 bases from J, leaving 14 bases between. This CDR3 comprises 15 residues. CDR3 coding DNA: TGCGCCAGCAGCTCCTTTAGTGGGAAATACAATGAGCAGTTCTTC. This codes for CASSSFSGKYNEQFF.

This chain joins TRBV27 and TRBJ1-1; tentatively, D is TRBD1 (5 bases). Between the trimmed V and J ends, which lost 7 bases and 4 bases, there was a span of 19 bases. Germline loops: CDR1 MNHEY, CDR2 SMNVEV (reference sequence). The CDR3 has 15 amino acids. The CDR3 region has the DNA TGTGCCAGCATCGCCGCTGTGGGGCTGGGCACTGAAGCTTTCTTT. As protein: CASIAAVGLGTEAFF.

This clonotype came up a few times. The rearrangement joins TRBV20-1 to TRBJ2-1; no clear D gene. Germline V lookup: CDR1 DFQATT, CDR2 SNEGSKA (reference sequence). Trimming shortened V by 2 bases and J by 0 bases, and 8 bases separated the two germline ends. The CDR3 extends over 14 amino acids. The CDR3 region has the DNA TGCAGTGCTAGATATTCGTACTCCTACAATGAGCAGTTCTTC. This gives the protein CSARYSYSYNEQFF.